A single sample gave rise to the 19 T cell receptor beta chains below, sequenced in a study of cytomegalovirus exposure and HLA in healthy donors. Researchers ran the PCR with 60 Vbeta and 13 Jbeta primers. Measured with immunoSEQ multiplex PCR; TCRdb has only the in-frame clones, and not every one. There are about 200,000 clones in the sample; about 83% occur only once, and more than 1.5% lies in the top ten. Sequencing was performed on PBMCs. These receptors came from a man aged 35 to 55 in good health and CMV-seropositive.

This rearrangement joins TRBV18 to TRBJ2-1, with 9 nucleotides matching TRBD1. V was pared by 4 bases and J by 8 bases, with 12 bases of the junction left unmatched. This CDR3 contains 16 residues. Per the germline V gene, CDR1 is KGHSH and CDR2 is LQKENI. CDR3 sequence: CASSLPGQGSLDEQFF. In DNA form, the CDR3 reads TGTGCCAGCTCACTACCGGGACAGGGTAGTCTAGATGAGCAGTTCTTC.

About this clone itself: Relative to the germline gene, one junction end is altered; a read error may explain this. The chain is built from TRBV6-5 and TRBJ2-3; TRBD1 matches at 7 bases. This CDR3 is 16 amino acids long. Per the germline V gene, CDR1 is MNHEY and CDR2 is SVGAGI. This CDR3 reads CASSHSPTGVPDTQYF. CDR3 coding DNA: TGTGCCAGCAGTCACTCGCCTACAGGGGTGCCAGATACGCAGTATTTT.

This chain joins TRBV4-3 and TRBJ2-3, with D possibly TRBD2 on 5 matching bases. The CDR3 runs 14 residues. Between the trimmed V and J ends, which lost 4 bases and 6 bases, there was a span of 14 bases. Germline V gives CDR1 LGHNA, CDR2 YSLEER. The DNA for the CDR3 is TGCGCCAGCAGCCGAAAGGGAGTCCATGATACGCAGTATTTT. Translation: CASSRKGVHDTQYF.

CDR3 amino acids: CAWSVGDIIETQYF. The CDR3 nucleotides are TGTGCCTGGAGTGTAGGGGACATAATAGAGACCCAGTACTTC. The V and J genes are TRBV30 and TRBJ2-5; D perhaps matches TRBD1 (6 bases). Germline CDR1 and CDR2: GTSNPN and SVGIG (reference sequence). This CDR3 has 14 amino acids. Between the trimmed V and J ends, which lost 0 bases and 4 bases, there was a span of 12 bases.

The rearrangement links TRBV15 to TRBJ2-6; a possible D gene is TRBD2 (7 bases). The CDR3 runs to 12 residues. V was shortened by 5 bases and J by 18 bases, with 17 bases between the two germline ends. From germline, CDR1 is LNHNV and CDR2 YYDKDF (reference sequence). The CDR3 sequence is CATSPGRGDRTF. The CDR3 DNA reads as TGTGCCACCAGCCCGGGGAGGGGGGATAGGACTTTC.

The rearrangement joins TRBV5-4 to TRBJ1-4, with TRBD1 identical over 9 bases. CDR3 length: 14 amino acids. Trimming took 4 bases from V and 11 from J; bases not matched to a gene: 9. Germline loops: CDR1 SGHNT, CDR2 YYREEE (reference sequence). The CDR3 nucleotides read TGTGCCAGCAGCGGGGGACAGGGCGGGGGCAAACTGTTTTTT. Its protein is CASSGGQGGGKLFF. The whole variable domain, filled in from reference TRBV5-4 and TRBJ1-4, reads ETGVTQSPTHLIKTRGQQVTLRCSSQSGHNTVSWYQQALGQGPQFIFQYYREEENGRGNFPPRFSGLQFPNYSSELNVNALELDDSALYLCASSGGQGGGKLFFGSGTQLSVL.

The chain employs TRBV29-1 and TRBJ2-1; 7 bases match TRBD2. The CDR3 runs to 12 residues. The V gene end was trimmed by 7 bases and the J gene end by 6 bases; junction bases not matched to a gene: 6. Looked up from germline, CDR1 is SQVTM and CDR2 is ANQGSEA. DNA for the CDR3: TGCAGCGCCGCCGGGACTACCAATGAGCAGTTCTTC. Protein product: CSAAGTTNEQFF.

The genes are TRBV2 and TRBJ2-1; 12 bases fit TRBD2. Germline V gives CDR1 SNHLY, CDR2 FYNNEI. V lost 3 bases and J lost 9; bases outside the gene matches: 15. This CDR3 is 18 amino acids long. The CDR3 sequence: CASSDSGWTSGDLREQFF. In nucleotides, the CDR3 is TGTGCCAGCAGTGATTCGGGGTGGACTAGCGGGGACCTGCGTGAGCAGTTCTTC.

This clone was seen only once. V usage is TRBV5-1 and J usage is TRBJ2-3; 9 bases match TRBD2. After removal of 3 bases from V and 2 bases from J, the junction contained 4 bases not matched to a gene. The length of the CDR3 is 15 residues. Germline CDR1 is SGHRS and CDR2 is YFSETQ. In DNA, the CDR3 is TGCGCCAGCAGCTGGCGGGAGGGGCTCACAGATACGCAGTATTTT. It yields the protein CASSWREGLTDTQYF.

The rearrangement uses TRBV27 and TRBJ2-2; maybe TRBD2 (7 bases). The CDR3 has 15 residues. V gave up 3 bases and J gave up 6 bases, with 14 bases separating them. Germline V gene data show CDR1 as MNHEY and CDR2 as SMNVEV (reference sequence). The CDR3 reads CASSFGGTSAGELFF. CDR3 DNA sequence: TGTGCCAGCAGTTTCGGGGGGACAAGCGCCGGGGAGCTGTTTTTT.

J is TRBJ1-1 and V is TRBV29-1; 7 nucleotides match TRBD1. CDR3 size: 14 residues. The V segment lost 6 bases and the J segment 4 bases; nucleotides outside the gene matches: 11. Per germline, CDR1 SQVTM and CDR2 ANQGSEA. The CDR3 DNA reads TGCAGCGTGGCCCCCACAGGGGACGGCACTGAAGCTTTCTTT. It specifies CSVAPTGDGTEAFF.

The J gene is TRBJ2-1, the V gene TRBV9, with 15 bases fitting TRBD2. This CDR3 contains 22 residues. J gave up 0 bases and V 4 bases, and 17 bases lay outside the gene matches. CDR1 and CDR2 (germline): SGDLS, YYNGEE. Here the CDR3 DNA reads TGTGCCAGCAGCTCACACCTTAGGCCGGGACTAGCGGGAGGAGACTCCTACAATGAGCAGTTCTTC. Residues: CASSSHLRPGLAGGDSYNEQFF.

The CDR3 nucleotides are TGCGCCAGCAGCCAAGGTCGGGGGGCGGGTGGCTACACCTTC. This sequence encodes CASSQGRGAGGYTF. This sequence joins TRBV4-1 and TRBJ1-2; D perhaps matches TRBD1 (6 bases). V lost 1 base and J lost 7, with 13 bases in between. The germline gives CDR1 MGHRA, CDR2 YSYEKL. The CDR3 spans 14 residues.

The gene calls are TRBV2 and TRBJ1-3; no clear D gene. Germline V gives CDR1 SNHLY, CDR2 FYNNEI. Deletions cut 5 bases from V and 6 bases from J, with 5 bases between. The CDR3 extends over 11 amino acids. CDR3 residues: CASSPVNTIYF. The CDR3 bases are TGTGCCAGCAGTCCCGTAAACACCATATATTTT.

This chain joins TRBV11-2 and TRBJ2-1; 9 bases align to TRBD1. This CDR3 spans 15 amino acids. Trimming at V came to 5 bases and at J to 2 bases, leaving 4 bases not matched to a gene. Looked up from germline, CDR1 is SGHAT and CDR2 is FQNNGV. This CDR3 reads CASSPQGATYNEQFF. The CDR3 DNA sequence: TGTGCCAGCAGCCCACAGGGGGCGACCTACAATGAGCAGTTCTTC.

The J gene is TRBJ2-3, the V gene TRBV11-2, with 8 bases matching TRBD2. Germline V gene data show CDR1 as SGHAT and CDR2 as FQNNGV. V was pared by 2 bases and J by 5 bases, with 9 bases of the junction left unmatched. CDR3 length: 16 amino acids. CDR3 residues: CASSLLRAGVLDTQYF. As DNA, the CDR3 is TGTGCCAGCAGCTTATTGAGAGCGGGAGTGCTAGATACGCAGTATTTT.

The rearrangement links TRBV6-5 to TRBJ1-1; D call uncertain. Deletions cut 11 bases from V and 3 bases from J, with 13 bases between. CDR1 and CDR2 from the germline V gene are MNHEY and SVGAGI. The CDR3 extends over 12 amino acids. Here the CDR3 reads CASGGFYTEAFF. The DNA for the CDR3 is TGTGCCTCTGGCGGGTTTTACACTGAAGCTTTCTTT.

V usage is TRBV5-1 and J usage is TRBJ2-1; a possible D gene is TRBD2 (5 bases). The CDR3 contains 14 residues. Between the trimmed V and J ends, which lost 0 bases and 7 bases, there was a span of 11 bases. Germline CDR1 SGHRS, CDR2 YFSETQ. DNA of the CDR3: TGCGCCAGCAGCTTGGTAAGTCCGGGGAATGAGCAGTTCTTC. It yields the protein CASSLVSPGNEQFF.

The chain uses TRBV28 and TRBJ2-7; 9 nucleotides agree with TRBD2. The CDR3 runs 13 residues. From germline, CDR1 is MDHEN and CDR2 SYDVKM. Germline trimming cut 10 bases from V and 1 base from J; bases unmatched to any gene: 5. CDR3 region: CATQTSGSYEQYF. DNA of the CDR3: TGTGCCACCCAGACTAGCGGATCCTACGAGCAGTACTTC.